The clone carrying this T cell receptor (beta chain) was recorded at least ten times. What it binds is not known. The sample originates from a study of early T cells in non-severe SARS-CoV-2 infection. Findings and limits, study-wide: Anti-spike CD8 responses were favored by VDJdb matching, which missed private and CD4 specificities.

CDR3 length: 13 amino acids. The V gene lost 2 bases and the J gene lost 5 bases, with 7 bases spanning the gap. Germline-derived CDR1 and CDR2 are PRHDT and FYEKMQ (reference sequence). Researchers tagged individual cDNA molecules with unique molecular identifiers. Via MiXCR, TCRdb re-called the 5' RACE reads, giving one row per CDR3 protein. The sample carries around 58,000 distinct CDR3 sequences, about 15% recorded once. The chain combines TRBV13 with TRBJ2-1; D not resolved. The material sequenced was whole blood, taken at baseline. This receptor was obtained from an adult who was a healthcare worker with PCR-confirmed SARS-CoV-2 infection or an uninfected control (not recorded which). CDR3: CASSLKRNNEQFF. The DNA for the CDR3 is TGTGCCAGCAGCTTAAAACGTAACAATGAGCAGTTCTTC.